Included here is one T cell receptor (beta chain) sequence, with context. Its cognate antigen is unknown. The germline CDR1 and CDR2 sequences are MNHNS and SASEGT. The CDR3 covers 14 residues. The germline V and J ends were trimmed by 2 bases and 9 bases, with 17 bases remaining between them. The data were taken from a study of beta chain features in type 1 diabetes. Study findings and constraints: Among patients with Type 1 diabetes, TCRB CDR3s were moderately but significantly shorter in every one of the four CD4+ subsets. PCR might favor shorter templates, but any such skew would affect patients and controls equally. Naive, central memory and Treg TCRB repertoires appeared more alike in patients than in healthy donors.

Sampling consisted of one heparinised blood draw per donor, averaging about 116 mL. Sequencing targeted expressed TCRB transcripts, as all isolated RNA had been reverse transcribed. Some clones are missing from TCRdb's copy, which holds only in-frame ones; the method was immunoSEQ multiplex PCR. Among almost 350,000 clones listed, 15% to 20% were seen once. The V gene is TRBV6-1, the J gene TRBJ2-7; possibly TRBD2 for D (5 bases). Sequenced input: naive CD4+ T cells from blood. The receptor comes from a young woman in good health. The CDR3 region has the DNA TGTGCCAGCAGTGAAATAAGGGAGTCGGGCGCGCAGTACTTC. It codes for CASSEIRESGAQYF.